Here is one T cell receptor beta chain with its context. The data stem from a study of spatial heterogeneity in lung cancer. Study-wide background: The study consistently detected more beta-chain than alpha-chain sequences.

Described time point: sample taken at primary tumor resection. The cohort: under 80 early-stage, untreated non-small cell lung cancer patients. TCRdb fed the 5' RACE reads into MiXCR, producing one record per CDR3 protein. In the table there are around 92,000 distinct CDR3 sequences, around 12% of which are singletons. The CDR3 extends over 15 amino acids. V lost 5 bases, J lost 5 bases, and 16 bases lay in between. The gene calls are TRBV12-3 or TRBV12-4 and TRBJ1-5; D call uncertain. The sequence derives from a male donor with early-stage non-small cell lung cancer. The material was PBMCs, obtained at surgery. The CDR3 DNA reads as TGTGCCAGCAGTCTGGGAGTCTCGGGCCATCAGCCCCAGCATTTT. It specifies CASSLGVSGHQPQHF.